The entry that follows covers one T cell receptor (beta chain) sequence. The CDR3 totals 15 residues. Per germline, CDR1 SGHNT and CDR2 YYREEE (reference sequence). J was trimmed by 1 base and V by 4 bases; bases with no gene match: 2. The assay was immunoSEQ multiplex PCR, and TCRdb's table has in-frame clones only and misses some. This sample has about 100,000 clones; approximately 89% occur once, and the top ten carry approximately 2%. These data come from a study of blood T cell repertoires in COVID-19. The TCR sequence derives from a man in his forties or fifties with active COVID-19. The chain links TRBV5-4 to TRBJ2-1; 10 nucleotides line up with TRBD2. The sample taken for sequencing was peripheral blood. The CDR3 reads CASSLGLASYNEQFF. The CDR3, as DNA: TGTGCCAGCAGCCTGGGACTAGCGTCCTACAATGAGCAGTTCTTC.